The present entry profiles one T cell receptor (beta chain) with its context. V was trimmed by 0 bases and J by 3 bases, leaving 17 bases between them. Looked up from germline, CDR1 is LGHNA and CDR2 is YNFKEQ. The CDR3 consists of 18 residues. The entry originates in a study of PD-L1 blockade in urothelial cancer. The sample's time point: pretreatment peripheral blood. Patients were diagnosed with urothelial carcinoma, either locally advanced or metastatic. Sequencing was performed with immunoSEQ multiplex PCR; in TCRdb, only in-frame clones are kept and a portion is missing. The sample lists around 71,000 clones, around four fifths occurring once.

The rearrangement uses TRBV4-2 and TRBJ2-2, with TRBD2 as a possible D gene (6 bases). The sequence derives from a man in his forties with urothelial cancer. The source was PBMCs, collected around atezolizumab (anti-PD-L1) treatment. CDR3: CASSQDSKISGDTGELFF. The CDR3 DNA reads TGTGCCAGCAGCCAAGATTCTAAGATATCGGGGGACACCGGGGAGCTGTTTTTT.